This T cell receptor (beta chain) was captured in a study of OX40 agonist ivuxolimab in advanced cancers. Looking at the study overall: The costimulatory receptor OX40 (CD134) was targeted by ivuxolimab, a fully human IgG2 agonistic monoclonal antibody. Prior anti-PD-1, anti-PD-L1 or anti-CTLA-4 therapy was permitted, and checkpoint inhibitors had been received by 30% to 40% of dose-escalation patients. Peripheral TCRbeta sequencing was intended to test whether TCR sequence diversity was altered and clonal T-cell expansion was caused by ivuxolimab. Three dose-escalation patients achieved partial responses, one with hepatocellular carcinoma and two with cutaneous melanoma. The dose-escalation cohort was about 86% male with a mean age of about 60 years, ranging from roughly 20 to 85. Intravenous ivuxolimab was administered to patients every 2 weeks at six dose levels: 0.01, 0.1, 0.3, 1.5, 3 and 10 mg/kg. The monotherapy dose-escalation portion (N of about 50 patients) of the phase I ivuxolimab trial is reported in the paper. Of the approximately 50 patients in dose escalation, about 20 had hepatocellular carcinoma, some 15 had melanoma, 9 had renal cell carcinoma and 9 had head and neck cancer.

The trial excluded patients who had a history of autoimmune disease or who were on systemic immunosuppression. Peripheral blood for TCR sequencing was collected from all dose cohorts at baseline, on cycle 4 day 1, and on cycle 7 day 1. The samples were drawn from a first-in-human, open-label, multicenter phase I dose-escalation trial of ivuxolimab. The trial enrolled adults with locally advanced or metastatic head and neck squamous cell, hepatocellular, melanoma or renal cell carcinoma. Before TCR sequencing, CD4+ T cells and CD8+ T cells from peripheral blood were sorted into separate populations. Points on this clone: Its specific antigen is unknown. It has no much larger one-base neighbor in the sample; base qualities were not kept.

For sequencing of the TCRbeta CDR3 region, genomic DNA was extracted from the sorted cells. TCRbeta CDR3 regions were sequenced using the immunoSEQ Assay. TCRdb holds this immuneACCESS table with in-frame rearrangements only. Some clones are missing; in checked studies, unresolved V genes explain under half, and the rest has no known cause. Counted in this sample were just under 75,000 clones; 90% of them appeared once. In total, the top ten clones hold less than 0.6% of the sample. V is pared back by 0 bases and J by 10 bases, with 11 bases lying between the germline termini. Including cysteine and phenylalanine, the CDR3 has 13 amino acids. Of the read, only the CDR3 DNA is kept; its 39 bases are in frame from base 1. CDR1 SGDLS and CDR2 YYNGEE were looked up in the germline V gene. Study-level results and caveats: The antigen specificity of the clonally expanded peripheral T cells was not determined. On average, CD8+ T cells showed more expanded clones than CD4+ T cells after ivuxolimab. At doses of 0.1 to 3.0 mg/kg, clonal expansion of both CD4+ and CD8+ blood T cells was observed from baseline to week 6. Low levels of normalized T-cell clonal expansion were also seen in some patients who did not respond. In partial responders in the 0.1-3.0 mg/kg groups, normalized peripheral clonal expansion was found to be among the lowest, especially among CD8+ T cells.

The clonotype was recovered from an adult with an advanced solid tumor such as melanoma, head and neck, liver or kidney cancer. The chain links TRBV9 with TRBJ2-1, and TRBD2 may be the D gene, going by 6 matching bases. The sample in question was CD4+ or CD8+ T cells sorted from blood, obtained in a trial of the OX40 agonist ivuxolimab. The DNA reads TGTGCCAGCAGCGTAGTCATTGGGGGGGAGCAGTTCTTC. This sequence encodes CASSVVIGGEQFF. The CDR3, completed at both ends by the reference TRBV9 and TRBJ2-1 genes, gives the full variable domain DSGVTQTPKHLITATGQRVTLRCSPRSGDLSVYWYQQSLDQGLQFLIQYYNGEERAKGNILERFSAQQFPDLHSELNLSSLELGDSALYFCASSVVIGGEQFFGPGTRLTVL.